This T cell receptor beta chain emerged from a study of T cells expressing NK-cell markers. After re-calling the 5' RACE reads, TCRdb lists one entry per CDR3 protein, DNA absent. This sample's table reports around 180,000 distinct CDR3 sequences. This CDR3 has 15 amino acids. Germline-derived CDR1 and CDR2 are SQVTM and ANQGSEA. The rearrangement joins TRBV29-1 to TRBJ1-1; no DNA is available, so the TRBD1 call from TCRdb remains unchecked. Input material: blood T cells: a sorted CD56 or NKG2C T cell subset, CD4+ or CD8+ T cells, or bulk PBMC T cells (not recorded which). This clonotype originated in a man between 18 and 69 years old in good health. The CDR3 protein is CSVDGQGVSFAEAFF.